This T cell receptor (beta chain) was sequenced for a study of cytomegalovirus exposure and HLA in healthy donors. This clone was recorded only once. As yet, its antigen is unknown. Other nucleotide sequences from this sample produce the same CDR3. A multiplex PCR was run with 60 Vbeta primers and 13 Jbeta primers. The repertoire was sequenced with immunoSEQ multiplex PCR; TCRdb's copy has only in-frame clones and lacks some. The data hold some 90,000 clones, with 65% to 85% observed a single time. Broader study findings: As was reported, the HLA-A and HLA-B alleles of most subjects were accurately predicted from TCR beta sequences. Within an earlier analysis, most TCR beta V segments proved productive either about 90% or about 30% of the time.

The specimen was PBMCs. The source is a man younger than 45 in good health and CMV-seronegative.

In DNA, the CDR3 is TGCAGCGTTATGGGAGGTGGAGGATGGCAGTACTTC. This codes for CSVMGGGGWQYF. The chain couples TRBV29-1 to TRBJ2-7; tentative D call: TRBD2 (6 bases). Trimming took off 5 bases at V and 9 bases at J, with 17 bases between the two ends. Germline assignment: CDR1 SQVTM and CDR2 ANQGSEA. This CDR3 region has 12 residues.